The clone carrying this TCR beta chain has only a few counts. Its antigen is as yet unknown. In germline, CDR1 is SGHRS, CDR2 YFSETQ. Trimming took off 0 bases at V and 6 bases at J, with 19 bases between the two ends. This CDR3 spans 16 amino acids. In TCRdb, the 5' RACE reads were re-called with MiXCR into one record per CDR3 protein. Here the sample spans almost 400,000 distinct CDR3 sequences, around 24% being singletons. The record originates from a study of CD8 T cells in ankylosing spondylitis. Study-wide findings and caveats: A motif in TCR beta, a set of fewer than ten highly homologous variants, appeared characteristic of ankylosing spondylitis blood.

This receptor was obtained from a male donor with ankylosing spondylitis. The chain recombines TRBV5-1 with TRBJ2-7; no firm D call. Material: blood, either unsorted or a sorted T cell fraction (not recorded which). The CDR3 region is CASSLDGSQSDLEQYF. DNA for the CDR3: TGCGCCAGCAGCTTGGACGGATCACAGTCCGACCTCGAGCAGTACTTC. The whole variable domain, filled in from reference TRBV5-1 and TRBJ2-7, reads KAGVTQTPRYLIKTRGQQVTLSCSPISGHRSVSWYQQTPGQGLQFLFEYFSETQRNKGNFPGRFSGRQFSNSRSEMNVSTLELGDSALYLCASSLDGSQSDLEQYFGPGTRLTVT.